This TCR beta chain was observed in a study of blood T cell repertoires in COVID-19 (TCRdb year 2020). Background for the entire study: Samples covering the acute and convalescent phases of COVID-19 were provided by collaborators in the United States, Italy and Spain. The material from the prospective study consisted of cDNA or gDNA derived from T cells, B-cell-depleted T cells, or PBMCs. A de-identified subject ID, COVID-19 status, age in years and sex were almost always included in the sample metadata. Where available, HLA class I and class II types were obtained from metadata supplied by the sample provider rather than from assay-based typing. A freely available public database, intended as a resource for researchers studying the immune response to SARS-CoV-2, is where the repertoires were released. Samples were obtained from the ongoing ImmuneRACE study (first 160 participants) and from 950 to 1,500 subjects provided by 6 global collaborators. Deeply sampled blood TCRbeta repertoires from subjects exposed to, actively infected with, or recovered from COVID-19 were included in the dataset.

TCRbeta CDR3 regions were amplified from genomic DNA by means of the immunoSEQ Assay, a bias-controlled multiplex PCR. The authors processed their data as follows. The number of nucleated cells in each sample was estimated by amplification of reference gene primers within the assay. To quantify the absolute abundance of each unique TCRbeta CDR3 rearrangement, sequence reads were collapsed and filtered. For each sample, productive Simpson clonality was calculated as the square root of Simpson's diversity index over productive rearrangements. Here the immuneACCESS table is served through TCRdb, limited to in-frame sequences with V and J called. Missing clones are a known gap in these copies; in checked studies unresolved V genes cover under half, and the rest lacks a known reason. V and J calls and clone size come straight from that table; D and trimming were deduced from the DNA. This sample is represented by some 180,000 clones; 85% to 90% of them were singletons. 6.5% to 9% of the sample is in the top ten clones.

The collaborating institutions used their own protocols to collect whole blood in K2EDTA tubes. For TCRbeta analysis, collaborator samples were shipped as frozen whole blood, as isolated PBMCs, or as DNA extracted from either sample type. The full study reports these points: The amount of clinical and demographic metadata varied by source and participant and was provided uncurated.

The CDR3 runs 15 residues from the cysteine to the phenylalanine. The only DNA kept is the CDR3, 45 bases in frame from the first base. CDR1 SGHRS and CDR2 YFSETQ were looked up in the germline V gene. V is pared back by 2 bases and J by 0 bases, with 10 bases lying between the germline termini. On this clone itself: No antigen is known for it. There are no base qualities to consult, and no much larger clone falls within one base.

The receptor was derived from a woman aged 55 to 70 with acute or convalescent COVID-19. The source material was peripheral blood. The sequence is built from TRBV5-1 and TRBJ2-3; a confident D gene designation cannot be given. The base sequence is TGCGCCAGCAGCTTAAGACTCGATAGCACAGATACGCAGTATTTT. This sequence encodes CASSLRLDSTDTQYF.